This is a list of T cell receptor beta chains from one sample in a study of cytomegalovirus exposure and HLA in healthy donors. Method: immunoSEQ multiplex PCR; TCRdb's copy keeps in-frame clones and lacks some. The table includes 100,000 or so clones, over 65% detected once. Sequenced: PBMCs. The receptor source for this set is a man aged 35-49 years in good health and CMV-seronegative. CDR3s include the opening cysteine and the closing phenylalanine or tryptophan. The D gene is left open where the match is weak. Size is omitted from some rows. Given values are once, few, many or a class for expanded clones.

V gene	D gene	clone size	CDR3 length	J gene	CDR3 DNA	CDR3 protein
TRBV21-1	.	.	14	TRBJ2-7	TGTGCCAGCGCTAGCGGAACGAGCTCCTACGAGCAGTACTTC	CASASGTSSYEQYF
TRBV9	TRBD2	.	18	TRBJ2-3	TGTGCCAGCAGCGACGGGACTAGCGGGGGCCTATGGGGAGATACGCAGTATTTT	CASSDGTSGGLWGDTQYF
TRBV18	.	few	18	TRBJ2-2	TGTGCCAGCTCACCAGCACCGCCGGACAGAAAGAACACCGGGGAGCTGTTTTTT	CASSPAPPDRKNTGELFF
TRBV9	.	.	14	TRBJ2-7	TGTGCCAGCAGCGTAGGGGGGGGCTGGTACGAGCAGTACTTC	CASSVGGGWYEQYF
TRBV9	.	.	13	TRBJ2-7	TGTGCCAGCAGCGCCACACAGGGAGATCGGCAGTACTTC	CASSATQGDRQYF
TRBV9	TRBD1	.	13	TRBJ2-7	TGTGCCAGCAGCGGACAGGGGGCTGGGGAGCAGTACTTC	CASSGQGAGEQYF
TRBV9	.	.	15	TRBJ2-2	TGTGCCAGCAGCCCCCGGCCCCGAGGCACCGGGGAGCTGTTTTTT	CASSPRPRGTGELFF
TRBV6-4	TRBD1	.	14	TRBJ2-7	TGTGCCAGCAGCCAGGACAGGGGGTCGTACGAGCAGTACTTC	CASSQDRGSYEQYF
TRBV5-4	.	once	14	TRBJ2-5	TGTGCCAGCAGCTTGGAGATGGTAGCGGAGACCCAGTACTTC	CASSLEMVAETQYF
TRBV27	TRBD1	.	16	TRBJ2-7	TGTGCCAGCAGTTTAGGGGACAGGGGATTGTCCTACGAGCAGTACTTC	CASSLGDRGLSYEQYF
TRBV13	TRBD1	.	15	TRBJ2-7	TGTGCCAGCAGCTTAGCAGGACAGGCCCCCTACGAGCAGTACTTC	CASSLAGQAPYEQYF
TRBV18	TRBD2	.	14	TRBJ2-7	TGTGCCAGCTCGTCCTTAGCGGGGAGGTACGAGCAGTACTTC	CASSSLAGRYEQYF
TRBV2	TRBD1	.	13	TRBJ2-7	TGTGCCAGCAGTGGGGACAGGGCCAGTTGGCAGTACTTC	CASSGDRASWQYF
TRBV7-9	.	few	13	TRBJ1-1	TGTGCCAGCAGCTTAAAGGGGGGGCATGAAGCTTTCTTT	CASSLKGGHEAFF
TRBV27	TRBD2	.	16	TRBJ2-7	TGTGCCAGCAGTCCCGGGGGACTAGCGGTGTCCTACGAGCAGTACTTC	CASSPGGLAVSYEQYF
TRBV19	TRBD1	.	15	TRBJ2-2	TGTGCCAGTGGACGGACAGGTTCGAACACCGGGGAGCTGTTTTTT	CASGRTGSNTGELFF
TRBV12-5	TRBD1	.	14	TRBJ2-1	TGTGCTAGTGGTAACCGGGACAGGGGTGATGAGCAGTTCTTC	CASGNRDRGDEQFF
TRBV7-8	TRBD1	.	15	TRBJ1-5	TGTGCCAGCAGCTTAGTCCCGACAGGGAATCAGCCCCAGCATTTT	CASSLVPTGNQPQHF
TRBV5-1	TRBD1	.	15	TRBJ1-3	TGCGCCAGCAGCTTGGATCAGGGGGCTGGAAACACCATATATTTT	CASSLDQGAGNTIYF
TRBV9	TRBD2	.	17	TRBJ2-2	TGTGCCAGCAGCGTGACTAGCGGGCCTTTCTCGGGCGGGGAGCTGTTTTTT	CASSVTSGPFSGGELFF
TRBV27	TRBD1	.	16	TRBJ1-2	TGTGCCAGCAGTCTCAATGCAGGGGGCGGATGGTATGGCTACACCTTC	CASSLNAGGGWYGYTF
TRBV19	TRBD1	.	14	TRBJ1-1	TGTGCCAGTAGTAGACAGGGTGGGAACACTGAAGCTTTCTTT	CASSRQGGNTEAFF
TRBV4-1	TRBD1	.	17	TRBJ1-2	TGCGCCAGCAGCCAAGATCCGGGACAGATTACTAACTATGGCTACACCTTC	CASSQDPGQITNYGYTF
TRBV5-1	.	.	14	TRBJ1-2	TGCGCCAGCAGCGACGGACAGTCTAACTATGGCTACACCTTC	CASSDGQSNYGYTF
TRBV7-2	TRBD2	.	14	TRBJ2-7	TGTGCCAGCAGCCCCCGGGCCCTAAGCGGGGCGCAGTACTTC	CASSPRALSGAQYF
TRBV5-4	TRBD2	.	15	TRBJ2-1	TGTGCCAGCAGCTTTAGCGGGGGGGTTAACAATGAGCAGTTCTTC	CASSFSGGVNNEQFF
TRBV9	TRBD2	.	16	TRBJ2-5	TGTGCCAGCAGCGTAGGGTCGGGGGGGCTGGGGGAGACCCAGTACTTC	CASSVGSGGLGETQYF
TRBV7-8	TRBD1	.	14	TRBJ1-5	TGTGCCAGCAGTTCTACAGGGGCTGATCAGCCCCAGCATTTT	CASSSTGADQPQHF
TRBV15	.	.	15	TRBJ1-2	TGTGCCACCAGCAGAGATGGCCAGGGTCGGTATGGCTACACCTTC	CATSRDGQGRYGYTF
TRBV19	TRBD1	.	15	TRBJ2-3	TGTGCCAGTAGTACCGGGACAGGGGGCACAGATACGCAGTATTTT	CASSTGTGGTDTQYF
TRBV5-6	.	.	16	TRBJ1-2	TGTGCCAGCAGCTTGGGATTTGGCAGATCCACTAATGGCTACACCTTC	CASSLGFGRSTNGYTF
TRBV27	TRBD2	.	17	TRBJ2-7	TGTGCCAGCAGTTTATCGGCGACTAGCGATAGGTCCTACGAGCAGTACTTC	CASSLSATSDRSYEQYF
TRBV4-1	.	.	15	TRBJ2-7	TGCGCCAGCAGCCAAAGTTTCCAGAAGACCTACGAGCAGTACTTC	CASSQSFQKTYEQYF
TRBV9	.	.	14	TRBJ2-5	TGTGCCAGCAGTGTATCAGAGGCGCAAGAGACCCAGTACTTC	CASSVSEAQETQYF
TRBV6-5	TRBD1	.	13	TRBJ2-7	TGTGCCAGTCGGGGGGACAGGGGGCCCGAGCAGTACTTC	CASRGDRGPEQYF
TRBV6-5	TRBD1	.	12	TRBJ1-1	TGTGCCAGCAGCGACAGGGTCACTGAAGCTTTCTTT	CASSDRVTEAFF
TRBV11-3	TRBD2	.	16	TRBJ2-1	TGTGCCAGCAGCTTAGAATCGACTAGCGGGGGGACTAAGCAGTTCTTC	CASSLESTSGGTKQFF